The T cell receptor (beta chain) under discussion was sequenced for a study of T cell repertoires in cytomegalovirus infection. Study at large: Based on public TCR beta signatures, there were indications of CMV infection and of a matching HLA type.

This CDR3 has 14 residues. With 3 bases removed from V and 4 bases from J, the gap between germline ends came to 12 bases. This clonotype has ten or more counts. Its specificity is not known. TCRdb redid the calling of the reads with MiXCR, one entry per CDR3 protein. The sample carries about 110,000 distinct CDR3 sequences, 10% recorded once. Study conclusions and caveats: Ex vivo responses were dominated by HLA-C-restricted CMV-specific TCR beta clonotypes.

This TCR derives from a human donor in good health (CMV status not recorded). Some clones in this sample may be carry-over from other donors' samples. The chain has TRBV12-3 or TRBV12-4 and TRBJ1-2; no firm D call. Sequencing was carried out using PBMCs, sequenced either directly or after in vitro stimulation (not recorded which). CDR3 nucleotides: TGTGCCAGCAGTTTTGGGTACCCATCCTATGGCTACACCTTC. Its translation is CASSFGYPSYGYTF.